This T cell receptor beta chain originates from a study of shared clonotypes between healthy human individuals. The CDR3 is made up of 14 amino acids. Trimming left V 0 bases short and J 3 bases short, with 6 bases between. The germline gives CDR1 SGDLS, CDR2 YYNGEE. TCRdb keeps only in-frame clones here, not all; method: immunoSEQ multiplex PCR. Among about 2.3 million clones, about 92% were seen once, and the ten largest hold 0.39%. A CD45RA+ naive subset and a CD45RA-negative memory subset were split from CD4+ cells. This receptor was identified in a man younger than 30 in good health. Some clones in this sample may be carry-over from other donors' samples. The specimen was naive CD4+ T cells from PBMCs. Subset here: CD45RA+ positively selected. The V and J genes are TRBV9 and TRBJ2-2; D not resolved. The CDR3 DNA sequence: TGTGCCAGCAGCGTAGTTGGAGACACCGGGGAGCTGTTTTTT. This gives the protein CASSVVGDTGELFF.